The rows below give T cell receptor beta chains drawn from one sample of a study of T cell changes during pregnancy in multiple sclerosis. Generated by immunoSEQ multiplex PCR, the TCRdb table keeps only in-frame clones and is missing some. The data show about 70,000 clones, with 94% seen just once and 0.58% held by the top ten. The material sequenced was peripheral blood, taken in the third trimester of pregnancy. These receptors came from a female donor with multiple sclerosis, enrolled in a pregnancy study. Both conserved end residues are part of each CDR3. Each record gives: V gene, CDR3 protein.

TRBV25-1 CASSPRVNTEAFF
TRBV29-1 CSVSGGLQGGNTIYF
TRBV9 CASSVGSVGSSGGYTF
TRBV27 CASSSGLWRGGQEDTQYF
TRBV10-3 CAISEDSSNQPQHF
TRBV6-6 CASSYSRGTEAFF
TRBV7-8 CASSPRLAGGKNIQYF
TRBV9 CASSVLAGGQDTQYF
TRBV7-2 CASSLRNGQYNEQFF
TRBV7-2 CASSPDLEQYF
TRBV7-9 CASSFGGPTEAFF
TRBV4-2 CASSQVPGLAGGQVADTQYF
TRBV27 CASSTLRGYGYTF
TRBV4-3 CASSQTLRTDNYGYTF
TRBV9 CASSVDPRGNTEAFF
TRBV27 CASKPGDNSPLHF
TRBV7-2 CASSLALSGGQETQYF
TRBV25-1 CASSEAGVGANVLTF
TRBV9 CASSPRQEWRVGGYTF
TRBV19 CASSIGAGNEQYF
TRBV10-2 CASRGQGREMNTEAFF
TRBV18 CASSLKEGPYGYTF
TRBV7-2 CASAGQVGEKLFF
TRBV6-1 CASSGPGQGMYGYTF
TRBV7-2 CASSSRDSGANVLTF
TRBV6-4 CASSPRTGGNEQFF
TRBV7-9 CASSVSGVNDYEQYF
TRBV10-3 CATVSSGFNGYTF
TRBV28 CASKWTGGVTEAFF
TRBV19 CASSTAGPAETQYF
TRBV7-2 CASSLDLGPGNEQFF
TRBV5-6 CASSFEDTLRNTQYF
TRBV20-1 CSAQQGYGYTF
TRBV29-1 CSVLEGQVAKNIQYF
TRBV9 CASSAGLSGGLTNTGELFF